This is a list of T cell receptor beta chains from one sample in a study of blood T cells in healthy people across ages. TCRdb reanalysed the 5' RACE reads using MiXCR and keeps one entry per CDR3 protein. This sample has 800,000 to 950,000 distinct CDR3 sequences; about 28% occur once, and the top ten carry roughly 10%. Separately, the same data were catalogued under a study of T cells of mothers and their children.

Material for sequencing was blood. These receptor sequences come from a woman in her 40s in good health. Each CDR3 is given with its conserved first and last residue. Fields, in order: V gene, J gene, clone size, D gene, CDR3 protein, CDR3 DNA. The D gene is left open where the match is weak. Where a row states a size, it is once, few, many or the class of an expanded clone; other rows omit it.

V: TRBV27
J: TRBJ2-5
size: NA
D: NA
CDR3: CASSTRDSLQETQYF
DNA: TGTGCCAGCAGTACACGGGACTCGCTACAAGAGACCCAGTACTTC

V: TRBV29-1
J: TRBJ1-2
size: NA
D: NA
CDR3: CSVEDGPYGYTF
DNA: TGCAGCGTTGAAGACGGACCCTATGGCTACACCTTC

V: TRBV7-2
J: TRBJ2-1
size: NA
D: NA
CDR3: CASSLPAGTTYEQFF
DNA: TGTGCCAGCAGCCTCCCAGCGGGGACAACCTACGAGCAGTTCTTC

V: TRBV3-1
J: TRBJ2-7
size: NA
D: NA
CDR3: CASSQDRWGSYEQYF
DNA: TGTGCCAGCAGCCAAGATCGATGGGGATCCTACGAGCAGTACTTC

V: TRBV5-1
J: TRBJ2-5
size: many
D: TRBD1
CDR3: CASSSDLRQGGTQYF
DNA: TGCGCCAGCAGCTCGGACCTAAGACAGGGCGGTACCCAGTACTTC

V: TRBV9
J: TRBJ2-7
size: NA
D: NA
CDR3: CASSVGKGPIYEQYF
DNA: TGTGCCAGCAGCGTAGGCAAGGGCCCGATATACGAGCAGTACTTC

V: TRBV20-1
J: TRBJ2-5
size: many
D: TRBD2
CDR3: CSATGTSTETQYF
DNA: TGCAGTGCAACCGGGACTAGCACGGAGACCCAGTACTTC

V: TRBV14
J: TRBJ1-4
size: few
D: NA
CDR3: CASSQGTATNEKLFF
DNA: TGTGCCAGCAGCCAAGGGACAGCAACTAATGAAAAACTGTTTTTT

V: TRBV28
J: TRBJ2-3
size: few
D: NA
CDR3: CASNMGGATDTQYF
DNA: TGTGCCAGCAACATGGGGGGGGCCACAGATACGCAGTATTTT

V: TRBV12-3/TRBV12-4
J: TRBJ2-2
size: NA
D: NA
CDR3: CASSLGEGSTGELFF
DNA: TGTGCCAGCAGTTTGGGTGAGGGGTCGACCGGGGAGCTGTTTTTT

V: TRBV4-1
J: TRBJ2-3
size: NA
D: TRBD2
CDR3: CASSSRLAGAIGDTQYF
DNA: TGCGCCAGCAGCTCACGACTAGCGGGGGCCATCGGAGATACGCAGTATTTT

V: TRBV29-1
J: TRBJ2-7
size: many
D: NA
CDR3: CSVVGPQSSYEQYF
DNA: TGCAGCGTTGTGGGCCCCCAAAGCTCCTACGAGCAGTACTTC

V: TRBV5-1
J: TRBJ2-1
size: NA
D: NA
CDR3: CASSPPGRIMNEQFF
DNA: TGCGCCAGCAGCCCGCCGGGACGGATTATGAATGAGCAGTTCTTC

V: TRBV7-2
J: TRBJ1-5
size: few
D: NA
CDR3: CASSSLPSNQPQHF
DNA: TGTGCCAGCAGCTCCCTACCGAGCAATCAGCCCCAGCATTTT

V: TRBV5-6
J: TRBJ2-1
size: few
D: TRBD2
CDR3: CASSQPGTSGGYSEQFF
DNA: TGTGCCAGCAGCCAGCCTGGGACTAGCGGGGGCTACAGTGAGCAGTTCTTC

V: TRBV28
J: TRBJ2-4
size: many
D: NA
CDR3: CASSPSSLGRAKNIQYF
DNA: TGTGCCAGCAGTCCCTCCTCCCTGGGACGGGCCAAAAACATTCAGTACTTC

V: TRBV28
J: TRBJ1-4
size: few
D: TRBD1
CDR3: CASRVGQGTNEKLFF
DNA: TGTGCCAGCAGGGTAGGACAGGGAACTAATGAAAAACTGTTTTTT

V: TRBV12-3/TRBV12-4
J: TRBJ2-5
size: many
D: TRBD1
CDR3: CASSGQGAKTQYF
DNA: TGTGCCAGCAGTGGACAGGGGGCGAAGACCCAGTACTTC

V: TRBV29-1
J: TRBJ2-5
size: many
D: TRBD2
CDR3: CSVGGGGEIETQYF
DNA: TGCAGCGTTGGGGGCGGGGGGGAAATTGAGACCCAGTACTTC

V: TRBV7-3
J: TRBJ2-7
size: many
D: TRBD1
CDR3: CASSLTLATGVHEQYF
DNA: TGTGCCAGCAGCTTAACCTTGGCGACAGGGGTGCACGAGCAGTACTTC

V: TRBV20-1
J: TRBJ1-2
size: few
D: NA
CDR3: CSARIGRALYGYTF
DNA: TGCAGTGCTAGAATCGGGCGGGCCCTTTATGGCTACACCTTC

V: TRBV6-6
J: TRBJ1-2
size: NA
D: TRBD1
CDR3: CASRDSGTGRYGYTF
DNA: TGTGCCAGCAGAGACTCCGGGACAGGACGGTATGGCTACACCTTC

V: TRBV14
J: TRBJ2-7
size: few
D: NA
CDR3: CASSIIRGEQYF
DNA: TGTGCCAGCAGCATCATACGGGGGGAGCAGTACTTC

V: TRBV5-1
J: TRBJ2-1
size: NA
D: NA
CDR3: CASSYTGTPNGQFF
DNA: TGCGCCAGCAGTTACACCGGGACCCCCAATGGGCAGTTCTTC

V: TRBV4-2
J: TRBJ1-2
size: NA
D: NA
CDR3: CASSQARDFYGYTF
DNA: TGTGCCAGCAGCCAAGCACGAGATTTCTATGGCTACACCTTC

V: TRBV20-1
J: TRBJ1-5
size: few
D: TRBD1
CDR3: CSARDLETGGLRQPQHF
DNA: TGCAGTGCTAGAGATCTCGAGACAGGGGGCCTAAGACAGCCCCAGCATTTT

V: TRBV20-1
J: TRBJ2-7
size: many
D: NA
CDR3: CSARDPFSYEQYF
DNA: TGCAGTGCTAGAGACCCGTTTTCCTACGAGCAGTACTTC

V: TRBV9
J: TRBJ2-1
size: few
D: TRBD2
CDR3: CASSVPGGLGGNEQFF
DNA: TGTGCCAGCAGCGTGCCGGGGGGGCTCGGGGGAAATGAGCAGTTCTTC

V: TRBV4-3
J: TRBJ2-1
size: many
D: TRBD1
CDR3: CASSQGVGQGKDNEQFF
DNA: TGCGCCAGCAGCCAAGGGGTAGGACAGGGAAAGGACAATGAGCAGTTCTTC